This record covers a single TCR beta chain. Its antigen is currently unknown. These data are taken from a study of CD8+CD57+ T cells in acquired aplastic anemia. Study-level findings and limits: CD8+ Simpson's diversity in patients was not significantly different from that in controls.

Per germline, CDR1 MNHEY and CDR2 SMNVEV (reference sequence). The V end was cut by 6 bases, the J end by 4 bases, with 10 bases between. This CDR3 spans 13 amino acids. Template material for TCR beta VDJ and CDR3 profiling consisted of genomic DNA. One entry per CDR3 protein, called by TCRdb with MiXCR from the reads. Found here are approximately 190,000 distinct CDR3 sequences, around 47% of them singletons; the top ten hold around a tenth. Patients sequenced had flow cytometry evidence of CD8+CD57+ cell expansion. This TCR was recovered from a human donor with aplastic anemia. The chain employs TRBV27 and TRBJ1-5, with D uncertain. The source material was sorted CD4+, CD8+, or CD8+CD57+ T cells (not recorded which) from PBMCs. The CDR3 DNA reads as TGTGCCAGCAGGGACCAACCGAATCAGCCCCAGCATTTT. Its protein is CASRDQPNQPQHF.